Below, 19 T cell receptor beta chains from the same sample are listed, as sequenced in a study of technical replicates of blood from a handful of donors. Assay: immunoSEQ multiplex PCR; the TCRdb copy retains only in-frame clones and omits some. The sample includes about 80,000 clones, 80% to 95% of them seen just once. The material sequenced was T cells isolated from PBMCs. The receptors were sampled from a human donor in good health.

The V call is TRBV29-1, the J call TRBJ2-7; TRBD2 aligns across 8 bases. Germline CDR1 is SQVTM and CDR2 is ANQGSEA. CDR3 length: 13 amino acids. Germline trimming cut 3 bases from V and 4 bases from J; bases unmatched to any gene: 5. CDR3 sequence (DNA): TGCAGCGTTGATCTCGGGGGGGCTTACGAGCAGTACTTC. Its translation is CSVDLGGAYEQYF.

J is TRBJ2-5 and V is TRBV6-5; D gene unclear. This CDR3 region has 14 residues. Germline V gives CDR1 MNHEY, CDR2 SVGAGI. V lost 8 bases to trimming and J lost 0 bases, with 13 bases between them. The CDR3 region is CASGRSEYQETQYF. DNA of the CDR3: TGTGCCAGCGGAAGGTCGGAGTACCAAGAGACCCAGTACTTC.

This clone was counted once. The rearrangement joins TRBV11-3 to TRBJ2-2, with a weak D call TRBD2 (5 bases). Trimming cost V 1 base and J 4 bases, with 10 bases left between them. Germline values: CDR1 SGHNT, CDR2 YENEEA. The CDR3 spans 15 residues. The CDR3 bases are TGTGCCAGCAGCTTAGGAGTCCGGGGCACCGGGGAGCTGTTTTTT. Amino acids: CASSLGVRGTGELFF.

The chain carries TRBV28 and TRBJ2-7, with 10 bases identical to TRBD2. CDR3 size: 14 residues. V was pared by 3 bases and J by 4 bases, with 3 bases of the junction left unmatched. Germline V gene lookup returns CDR1 MDHEN and CDR2 SYDVKM. Written as DNA, the CDR3 is TGTGCCAGCAGTTTCAATAGCGGGAGGTACGAGCAGTACTTC. Translation: CASSFNSGRYEQYF.

The genes are TRBV10-3 and TRBJ1-5; D perhaps matches TRBD1 (6 bases). Germline-derived CDR1 and CDR2 are ENHRY and SYGVKD. The V end was cut by 3 bases, the J end by 4 bases, with 10 bases between. The CDR3 runs 14 residues. The CDR3 spells CAISDTDRNQPQHF. CDR3 coding DNA: TGTGCCATCAGTGACACGGACAGAAATCAGCCCCAGCATTTT.

The chain uses TRBV27 and TRBJ1-2, with 9 bases that match TRBD1. The length of the CDR3 is 16 residues. Germline-derived CDR1 and CDR2 are MNHEY and SMNVEV (reference sequence). V gave up 0 bases and J gave up 6 bases; unmatched junction bases: 8. The CDR3 sequence is CASSLSVTGGDNGYTF. Here the CDR3 DNA reads TGTGCCAGCAGTTTATCCGTGACAGGGGGAGATAATGGCTACACCTTC.

The chain combines TRBV4-3 with TRBJ2-7; TRBD2 matches 10 bases. This CDR3 has 16 residues. V was pared by 0 bases and J by 6 bases, with 8 bases of the junction left unmatched. CDR1 is LGHNA, CDR2 YSLEER, per germline. CDR3 nucleotide sequence: TGCGCCAGCAGCCAAGACTTGGGCCCTAGCGGGAGCGAGCAGTACTTC. Encoded protein: CASSQDLGPSGSEQYF.

The V call is TRBV25-1, the J call TRBJ1-2; D is perhaps TRBD1 (6 bases). V lost 6 bases to trimming and J lost 3 bases, with 8 bases between them. Germline CDR1 MGHDK, CDR2 SYGVNS. The CDR3 covers 12 residues. This CDR3 is CASRQGHYGYTF. CDR3 sequence (DNA): TGTGCCAGCAGACAGGGCCACTATGGCTACACCTTC.

The chain uses TRBV23-1 and TRBJ2-1; D is uncertain. TRBV23-1 is flagged as an ORF with uncertain function. This CDR3 has 13 amino acids. V was trimmed by 0 bases and J by 8 bases, leaving 8 bases between them. CDR3 in amino acids: CASSQSGWDEQFF. For the CDR3, the DNA is TGCGCCAGCAGTCAATCCGGGTGGGATGAGCAGTTCTTC.

The CDR3 DNA is TGTGCCTGGAGTAGGAGGGGCACTGAAGCTTTCTTT. It is translated as CAWSRRGTEAFF. V gene TRBV30 combines with J gene TRBJ1-1; D perhaps matches TRBD1 (5 bases). Germline values: CDR1 GTSNPN, CDR2 SVGIG (reference sequence). Between the trimmed V and J ends, which lost 2 bases and 4 bases, there was a span of 8 bases. The CDR3 consists of 12 residues.

This clone was seen just once. The chain has TRBV28 and TRBJ1-5; D remains ambiguous. The CDR3 spans 15 residues. The V gene's germline CDR1 is MDHEN and CDR2 SYDVKM. Trimming stripped 3 bases from V and 2 bases from J, with 11 bases between. The CDR3 protein is CASSFRGTRNQPQHF. Written as DNA, the CDR3 is TGTGCCAGCAGTTTCAGAGGAACCCGCAATCAGCCCCAGCATTTT.

V gene TRBV6-6 combines with J gene TRBJ2-5; TRBD2 is a possible D gene (7 bases). V was cut by 6 bases and J by 4 bases, with 12 bases left in between. CDR1 MNHNY and CDR2 SVGAGI come from the germline V gene (reference sequence). The CDR3 sequence is 13 residues long. The CDR3 sequence: CASRGGGGETQYF. For the CDR3, the DNA is TGTGCCAGCAGGGGAGGGGGGGGAGAGACCCAGTACTTC.

About this clone: A junction end diverges from the germline sequence, so it may reflect a read error. The V gene is TRBV7-2, the J gene TRBJ2-2; TRBD2 agrees at 7 bases. Germline lookup yields CDR1 SGHTA and CDR2 FQGNSA. The length of the CDR3 is 15 residues. This chain's CDR3 is CASRLASGNTGELFF. The CDR3 DNA reads TGTGCCAGCAGGTTAGCTAGCGGGAACACCGGGGAGCTGTTTTTT. The complete variable domain, with remaining parts taken from reference TRBV7-2 and TRBJ2-2, reads GAGVSQSPSNKVTEKGKDVELRCDPISGHTALYWYRQSLGQGLEFLIYFQGNSAPDKSGLPSDRFSAERTGGSVSTLTIQRTQQEDSAVYLCASRLASGNTGELFFGEGSRLTVL.

This chain joins TRBV7-8 and TRBJ1-2; 8 nucleotides match TRBD1. The CDR3 extends over 13 amino acids. J gave up 12 bases and V 5 bases, and 11 bases lay outside the gene matches. Germline-derived CDR1 and CDR2 are SGHVS and FQNEAQ. The CDR3 is CASSTRRGPRDTF. For the CDR3, the DNA is TGTGCCAGCAGCACACGCAGGGGGCCAAGGGACACCTTC.

This clone showed up just once. The chain joins TRBV9 to TRBJ2-2; D possibly corresponds to TRBD1 (6 bases). CDR3 size: 15 residues. Germline CDR1 and CDR2: SGDLS and YYNGEE. The V and J ends lost 0 bases and 4 bases respectively, with 10 bases between them. The CDR3 DNA is TGTGCCAGCAGCGTAGCAGGGGATGGCACCGGGGAGCTGTTTTTT. Its protein product is CASSVAGDGTGELFF.

The rearrangement joins TRBV28 to TRBJ2-3; D is possibly TRBD1 (6 bases). The germline V gene has CDR1 MDHEN and CDR2 SYDVKM. The CDR3 runs 16 residues. Trimming cost V 4 bases and J 2 bases, with 16 bases left between them. This CDR3 is CASSSPRTELTDTQYF. The CDR3, as DNA: TGTGCCAGCAGTTCACCCCGGACAGAGCTCACAGATACGCAGTATTTT.

This chain links TRBV6-5 with TRBJ2-7; TRBD2 matches 8 bases. J was trimmed by 2 bases and V by 5 bases; bases with no gene match: 8. The CDR3 is 15 residues long. Germline loops: CDR1 MNHEY, CDR2 SVGAGI. CDR3 DNA sequence: TGTGCCAGCAGTACCCTTCCGCGGGAGGCCTACGAGCAGTACTTC. It yields the protein CASSTLPREAYEQYF.

The rearrangement joins TRBV11-2 to TRBJ2-1; 12 nucleotides agree with TRBD2. V shed 5 bases, J shed 5 bases, and the junction held 7 bases outside the gene matches. The CDR3 runs 16 residues. CDR1 and CDR2 from the germline V gene are SGHAT and FQNNGV. This CDR3 is CASSTPSGRANNEQFF. The CDR3 nucleotides are TGTGCCAGCAGCACCCCTAGCGGGAGGGCCAACAATGAGCAGTTCTTC.

Notes on this clone: At the DNA level, this CDR3 is encoded by other sequences in the same sample as well. The V gene is TRBV27, the J gene TRBJ2-7, with 10 bases that match TRBD1. With 2 bases clipped from V and 4 bases from J, the junction kept 2 bases outside the gene matches. The length of the CDR3 is 14 residues. CDR1 MNHEY and CDR2 SMNVEV come from the germline V gene (reference sequence). CDR3 in DNA: TGTGCCAGCAGTTTAGGGACAGGGGTTTACGAGCAGTACTTC. This gives the protein CASSLGTGVYEQYF.